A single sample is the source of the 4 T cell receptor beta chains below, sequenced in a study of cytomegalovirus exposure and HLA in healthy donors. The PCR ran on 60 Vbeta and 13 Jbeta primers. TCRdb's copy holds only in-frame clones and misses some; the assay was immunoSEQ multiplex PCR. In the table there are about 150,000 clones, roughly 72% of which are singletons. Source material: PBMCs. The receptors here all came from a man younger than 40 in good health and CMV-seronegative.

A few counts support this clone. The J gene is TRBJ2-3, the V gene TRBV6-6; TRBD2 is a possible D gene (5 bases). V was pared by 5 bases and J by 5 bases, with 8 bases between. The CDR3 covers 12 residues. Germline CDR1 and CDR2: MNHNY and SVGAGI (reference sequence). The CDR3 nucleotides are TGTGCCAGCAGTAACGGACTAGATACGCAGTATTTT. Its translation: CASSNGLDTQYF.

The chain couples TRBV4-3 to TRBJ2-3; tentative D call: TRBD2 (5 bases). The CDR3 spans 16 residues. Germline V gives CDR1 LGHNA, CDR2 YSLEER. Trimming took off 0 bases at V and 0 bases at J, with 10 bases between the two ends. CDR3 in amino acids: CASSQEGGGSTDTQYF. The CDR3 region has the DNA TGCGCCAGCAGCCAAGAAGGAGGCGGAAGCACAGATACGCAGTATTTT.

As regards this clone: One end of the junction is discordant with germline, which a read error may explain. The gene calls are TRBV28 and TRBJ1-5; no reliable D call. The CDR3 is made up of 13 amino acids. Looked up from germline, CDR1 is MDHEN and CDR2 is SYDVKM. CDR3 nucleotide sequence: TGTGCCAGCAGTTTAGTTAGCCATCAGCCCCAGCATTTT. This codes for CASSLVSHQPQHF. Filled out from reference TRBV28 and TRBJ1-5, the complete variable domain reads DVKVTQSSRYLVKRTGEKVFLECVQDMDHENMFWYRQDPGLGLRLIYFSYDVKMKEKGDIPEGYSVSREKKERFSLILESASTNQTSMYLCASSLVSHQPQHFGDGTRLSIL.

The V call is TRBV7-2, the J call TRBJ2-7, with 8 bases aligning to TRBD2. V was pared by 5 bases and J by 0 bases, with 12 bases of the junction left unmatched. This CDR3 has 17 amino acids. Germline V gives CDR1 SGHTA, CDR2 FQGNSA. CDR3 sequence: CASSLPLAGSASYEQYF. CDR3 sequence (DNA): TGTGCCAGCAGCCTTCCTTTAGCGGGGTCAGCCTCCTACGAGCAGTACTTC.